The 25 T cell receptor beta chains reported below all come from one sample, sequenced in a study of shared clonotypes between healthy human individuals. The repertoire was sequenced with immunoSEQ multiplex PCR; TCRdb's copy has only in-frame clones and lacks some. The sample contains roughly 170,000 clones, over 50% of which appear only once. Input material: memory CD4+ T cells sorted from blood. As to subset: CD45RA-negative fraction. These receptors all stem from a man aged 30 to 39 in good health.

The chain recombines TRBV30 with TRBJ1-2; a weak D match, TRBD1 (5 bases). The V gene's germline CDR1 is GTSNPN and CDR2 SVGIG (reference sequence). The V gene lost 0 bases and the J gene lost 6 bases, with 14 bases spanning the gap. The CDR3 extends over 14 amino acids. The CDR3 bases are TGTGCCTGGAGTGTACGCAGGGAAACGGATGGCTACACCTTC. Translation: CAWSVRRETDGYTF.

This clone was found a few times. The chain recombines TRBV7-8 with TRBJ1-3; possible D gene TRBD1, 6 bases. V shed 6 bases and J shed 0 bases, with 15 bases lying between them. The germline CDR1 and CDR2 sequences are SGHVS and FQNEAQ. The CDR3 covers 16 residues. The CDR3 nucleotides are TGTGCCAGCAGTTTTCCGGGACAACGCTCTGGAAACACCATATATTTT. Translated, it gives CASSFPGQRSGNTIYF. The full variable domain, its missing parts supplied by reference TRBV7-8 and TRBJ1-3, is GAGVSQSPRYKVAKRGQDVALRCDPISGHVSLFWYQQALGQGPEFLTYFQNEAQLDKSGLPSDRFFAERPEGSVSTLKIQRTQQEDSAVYLCASSFPGQRSGNTIYFGEGSWLTVV.

The chain joins TRBV6-6 to TRBJ1-1; possible D gene TRBD1, 5 bases. Looked up from germline, CDR1 is MNHNY and CDR2 is SVGAGI (reference sequence). This CDR3 is built from 15 residues. Between the trimmed V and J ends, which lost 5 bases and 7 bases, there was a span of 20 bases. The CDR3 loop reads CASSAGTYSIVEAFF. CDR3 in DNA: TGTGCCAGCAGTGCCGGGACGTATTCCATAGTTGAAGCTTTCTTT.

The chain employs TRBV10-3 and TRBJ1-2; D might be TRBD1 (5 bases). CDR1 and CDR2 from the germline V gene are ENHRY and SYGVKD. This CDR3 spans 13 amino acids. Between the trimmed V and J ends, which lost 9 bases and 6 bases, there was a span of 17 bases. DNA for the CDR3: TGTGCCATGAGAAAGGGGACGTTGAATGGCTACACCTTC. Its protein product is CAMRKGTLNGYTF.

The chain is built from TRBV20-1 and TRBJ2-7; D is uncertain. The CDR3 totals 10 residues. The germline gives CDR1 DFQATT, CDR2 SNEGSKA (reference sequence). Trimming pared 6 bases from V and 6 bases from J, leaving 9 bases between. CDR3 coding DNA: TGCAGTGCCAGGCACGGCGAGCAGTACTTC. As protein: CSARHGEQYF.

This chain links TRBV5-1 with TRBJ2-5; D gene uncertain. The CDR3 runs 13 residues. CDR1 and CDR2 from the germline V gene are SGHRS and YFSETQ. The ends were cut back, 3 bases at V and 0 bases at J, with 6 bases in the middle. The CDR3 sequence: CASSSQNQETQYF. In nucleotides, the CDR3 is TGCGCCAGCAGCTCACAGAACCAAGAGACCCAGTACTTC. The complete variable domain, with remaining parts taken from reference TRBV5-1 and TRBJ2-5, reads KAGVTQTPRYLIKTRGQQVTLSCSPISGHRSVSWYQQTPGQGLQFLFEYFSETQRNKGNFPGRFSGRQFSNSRSEMNVSTLELGDSALYLCASSSQNQETQYFGPGTRLLVL.

V usage is TRBV4-1 and J usage is TRBJ1-5; the D is unclear. This CDR3 spans 13 amino acids. V lost 0 bases and J 11 bases, leaving 11 bases between the germline ends. Germline CDR1 MGHRA, CDR2 YSYEKL. The CDR3 here is CASSQDLGSAQHF. DNA for the CDR3: TGCGCCAGCAGCCAAGATTTGGGGTCGGCCCAGCATTTT.

V gene TRBV28 combines with J gene TRBJ1-2; D gene unclear. Germline V gene lookup returns CDR1 MDHEN and CDR2 SYDVKM. The CDR3 covers 14 residues. Trimming took 3 bases from V and 1 from J, leaving 9 bases between them. The CDR3 DNA is TGTGCCAGCAGTTTTTACGGAGATAACTATGGCTACACCTTC. Translated: CASSFYGDNYGYTF.

The chain recombines TRBV5-1 with TRBJ2-2; no firm D call. This CDR3 has 15 amino acids. Trimming shortened V by 0 bases and J by 6 bases, and 12 bases separated the two germline ends. Looked up from germline, CDR1 is SGHRS and CDR2 is YFSETQ. The CDR3 sequence: CASSLAGDLAGELFF. In nucleotides, the CDR3 is TGCGCCAGCAGCTTGGCCGGAGACCTAGCCGGGGAGCTGTTTTTT. The full variable domain, rest sourced from reference TRBV5-1 and TRBJ2-2, is KAGVTQTPRYLIKTRGQQVTLSCSPISGHRSVSWYQQTPGQGLQFLFEYFSETQRNKGNFPGRFSGRQFSNSRSEMNVSTLELGDSALYLCASSLAGDLAGELFFGEGSRLTVL.

This clone showed up just a few times. The V and J genes are TRBV12-1 and TRBJ1-5; TRBD1, the table's D call, was not compared with the DNA. TRBV12-1 corresponds to a pseudogene. The CDR3 loop spans 17 amino acids. The CDR3 loop reads CASSFAGQAHSNQPQHF. DNA of the CDR3: TGTGCCAGCAGCTTTGCGGGACAGGCCCATAGCAATCAGCCCCAGCATTTT.

The CDR3 DNA reads TGCAGCGTTGCCACAGGGTTCGGTGGGGCCAACGTCCTGACTTTC. Translating gives CSVATGFGGANVLTF. This chain links TRBV29-1 with TRBJ2-6, with TRBD1 as a possible D gene (6 bases). Germline assignment: CDR1 SQVTM and CDR2 ANQGSEA. The CDR3 consists of 15 residues. V was pared by 4 bases and J by 3 bases, with 13 bases between.

The CDR3 here is CASSPPLSFCLVIRSNEKLFF. DNA for the CDR3: TGTGCCAGCTCACCTCCTTTATCGTTCTGTCTAGTCATTCGAAGTAATGAAAAACTGTTTTTT. This chain links TRBV18 with TRBJ1-4, with D unclear. Trimming pared 3 bases from V and 4 bases from J, leaving 30 bases between. Germline-derived CDR1 and CDR2 are KGHSH and LQKENI. CDR3 length: 21 amino acids. Variable domain in full (rest from reference TRBV18 and TRBJ1-4): NAGVMQNPRHLVRRRGQEARLRCSPMKGHSHVYWYRQLPEEGLKFMVYLQKENIIDESGMPKERFSAEFPKEGPSILRIQQVVRGDSAAYFCASSPPLSFCLVIRSNEKLFFGSGTQLSVL.

The chain has TRBV9 and TRBJ2-3; 8 bases match TRBD1. The germline V gene encodes CDR1 SGDLS and CDR2 YYNGEE. This CDR3 contains 18 residues. With 0 bases clipped from V and 0 bases from J, the junction kept 9 bases outside the gene matches. The CDR3 bases are TGTGCCAGCAGCGTAGCTTTGCGACAGGGGCACAGCACAGATACGCAGTATTTT. Its translation is CASSVALRQGHSTDTQYF. Based on the CDR3 plus reference TRBV9 and TRBJ2-3, the full variable domain is DSGVTQTPKHLITATGQRVTLRCSPRSGDLSVYWYQQSLDQGLQFLIQYYNGEERAKGNILERFSAQQFPDLHSELNLSSLELGDSALYFCASSVALRQGHSTDTQYFGPGTRLTVL.

The J gene is TRBJ2-7, the V gene TRBV7-9; no definite D call. With 4 bases removed from V and 2 bases from J, the gap between germline ends came to 12 bases. The CDR3 consists of 14 residues. Germline lookup yields CDR1 SEHNR and CDR2 FQNEAQ (reference sequence). The CDR3 region has the DNA TGTGCCAGCAGCTCCTCTGGGGTTCCCTACGAGCAGTACTTC. This gives the protein CASSSSGVPYEQYF.

This clone was seen ten or more times. The chain links TRBV7-8 to TRBJ2-5; 8 bases align to TRBD2. Unmatched junction bases numbered 13, after V lost 3 bases and J lost 4 bases. The CDR3 spans 17 residues. CDR1 and CDR2 (germline): SGHVS, FQNEAQ. CDR3 in amino acids: CASSFAGGFRAGETQYF. The DNA of the CDR3 is TGTGCCAGCAGCTTTGCGGGAGGTTTTCGGGCAGGAGAGACCCAGTACTTC.

The chain is built from TRBV19 and TRBJ2-5; D is uncertain. The CDR3 covers 13 residues. Trimming removed 4 bases at V and 1 base at J, with 7 bases between. Germline CDR1 reads LNHDA; CDR2 reads SQIVND (reference sequence). For the CDR3, the DNA is TGTGCCAGTAGTAGGCCAGCCCAAGAGACCCAGTACTTC. This sequence encodes CASSRPAQETQYF. Full variable domain (missing parts from reference TRBV19 and TRBJ2-5): DGGITQSPKYLFRKEGQNVTLSCEQNLNHDAMYWYRQDPGQGLRLIYYSQIVNDFQKGDIAEGYSVSREKKESFPLTVTSAQKNPTAFYLCASSRPAQETQYFGPGTRLLVL.

The chain is built from TRBV6-5 and TRBJ1-1, with 7 bases aligning to TRBD1. V dropped 2 bases and J dropped 5; count of bases not matched to a gene: 2. The CDR3 covers 13 residues. Germline V lookup: CDR1 MNHEY, CDR2 SVGAGI. The CDR3 region is CASSYRGRTEAFF. CDR3 in DNA: TGTGCCAGCAGTTACAGGGGGCGGACTGAAGCTTTCTTT.

The V and J genes are TRBV18 and TRBJ1-5; D not resolved. The CDR3 covers 15 residues. From germline, CDR1 is KGHSH and CDR2 LQKENI. The V gene lost 3 bases and the J gene lost 0 bases, with 9 bases spanning the gap. CDR3 loop: CASSPDGNSNQPQHF. For the CDR3, the DNA is TGTGCCAGCTCACCGGACGGGAATAGCAATCAGCCCCAGCATTTT. Full variable domain (remainder filled in from reference TRBV18 and TRBJ1-5): NAGVMQNPRHLVRRRGQEARLRCSPMKGHSHVYWYRQLPEEGLKFMVYLQKENIIDESGMPKERFSAEFPKEGPSILRIQQVVRGDSAAYFCASSPDGNSNQPQHFGDGTRLSIL.

This clone has a handful of counts. The chain recombines TRBV19 with TRBJ2-6; D may be TRBD2 (6 bases). The length of the CDR3 is 17 residues. The germline CDR1 and CDR2 sequences are LNHDA and SQIVND (reference sequence). V was shortened by 1 base and J by 0 bases, with 10 bases between the two germline ends. CDR3 DNA sequence: TGTGCCAGTAGTATAGGCGGAGGGAGCTCTGGGGCCAACGTCCTGACTTTC. Its translation is CASSIGGGSSGANVLTF. Filled out from reference TRBV19 and TRBJ2-6, the complete variable domain reads DGGITQSPKYLFRKEGQNVTLSCEQNLNHDAMYWYRQDPGQGLRLIYYSQIVNDFQKGDIAEGYSVSREKKESFPLTVTSAQKNPTAFYLCASSIGGGSSGANVLTFGAGSRLTVL.

This clone was counted a few times. In DNA, the CDR3 is TGTGCCAGCAGCCCTAGCGGCCAAGAGACCCAGTACTTC. Translated, it gives CASSPSGQETQYF. The chain couples TRBV11-3 to TRBJ2-5, with 7 positions matching TRBD2. After removal of 5 bases from V and 1 base from J, the junction contained 1 base not matched to a gene. The CDR3 runs 13 residues. In germline, CDR1 is SGHNT, CDR2 YENEEA.

The chain has TRBV27 and TRBJ1-5; possible D gene TRBD1, 5 bases. The CDR3 runs 15 residues. The V end was cut by 3 bases, the J end by 2 bases, with 11 bases between. Germline V lookup: CDR1 MNHEY, CDR2 SMNVEV (reference sequence). The CDR3, as DNA: TGTGCCAGCAGTTTTAGAGGAGGGGGCAATCAGCCCCAGCATTTT. This gives the protein CASSFRGGGNQPQHF.

CDR3 loop: CASSLAPGPTEAFF. The CDR3 DNA reads TGTGCCAGCAGCTTAGCACCAGGGCCCACTGAAGCTTTCTTT. The V call is TRBV7-4, the J call TRBJ1-1; TRBD1 might be the D (5 bases). V was cut by 0 bases and J by 4 bases, with 9 bases left in between. Germline lookup yields CDR1 SGHVT and CDR2 SQSDAQ. The CDR3 contains 14 residues.

In this sample, this clone turned up many times. The chain joins TRBV9 to TRBJ2-1, with 8 bases aligning to TRBD2. With 4 bases clipped from V and 6 bases from J, the junction kept 6 bases outside the gene matches. CDR1 is SGDLS, CDR2 YYNGEE, per germline. CDR3 length: 14 amino acids. The CDR3 DNA reads as TGTGCCAGCAGCCCCGTCGGGGGGGGCAATGAGCAGTTCTTC. Its protein product is CASSPVGGGNEQFF.

The chain employs TRBV15 and TRBJ2-3; no definite D call. Per germline, CDR1 LNHNV and CDR2 YYDKDF (reference sequence). V gave up 7 bases and J gave up 1 base, with 6 bases separating them. The CDR3 spans 12 residues. CDR3 protein: CATNAGTDTQYF. The CDR3 nucleotides are TGTGCCACCAACGCGGGCACAGATACGCAGTATTTT.

V usage is TRBV25-1 and J usage is TRBJ2-7, with 7 bases fitting TRBD1. The CDR3 totals 13 residues. Germline V gene sequence: CDR1 MGHDK, CDR2 SYGVNS. Germline trimming cut 10 bases from V and 0 bases from J; bases unmatched to any gene: 6. The CDR3 spells CATQDRSSYEQYF. The DNA for the CDR3 is TGTGCCACGCAGGACAGGAGCTCCTACGAGCAGTACTTC.